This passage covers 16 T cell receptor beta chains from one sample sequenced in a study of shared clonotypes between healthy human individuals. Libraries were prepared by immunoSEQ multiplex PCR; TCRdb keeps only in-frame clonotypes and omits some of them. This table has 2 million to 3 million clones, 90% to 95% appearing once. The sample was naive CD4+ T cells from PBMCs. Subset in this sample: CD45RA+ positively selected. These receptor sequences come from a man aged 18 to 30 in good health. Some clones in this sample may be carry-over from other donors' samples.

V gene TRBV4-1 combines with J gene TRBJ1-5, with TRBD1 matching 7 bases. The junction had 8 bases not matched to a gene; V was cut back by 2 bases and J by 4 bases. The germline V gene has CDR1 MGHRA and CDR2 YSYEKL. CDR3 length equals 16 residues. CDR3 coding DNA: TGCGCCAGCAGCCAAAAGACAGGGAAAGGAAATCAGCCCCAGCATTTT. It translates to CASSQKTGKGNQPQHF.

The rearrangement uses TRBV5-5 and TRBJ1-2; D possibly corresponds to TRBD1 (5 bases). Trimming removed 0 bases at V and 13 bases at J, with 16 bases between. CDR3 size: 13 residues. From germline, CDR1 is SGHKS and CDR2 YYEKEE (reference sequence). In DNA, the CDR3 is TGTGCCAGCAGCTTGGTTCGCGAGGGACTCGCCACCTTC. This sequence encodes CASSLVREGLATF.

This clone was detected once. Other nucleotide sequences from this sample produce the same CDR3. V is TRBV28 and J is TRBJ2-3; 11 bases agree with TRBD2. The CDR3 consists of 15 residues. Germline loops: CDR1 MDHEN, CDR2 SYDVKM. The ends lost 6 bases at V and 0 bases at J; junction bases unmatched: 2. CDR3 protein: CASRGTSGSTDTQYF. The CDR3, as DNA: TGTGCCAGCAGGGGGACTAGCGGTAGCACAGATACGCAGTATTTT.

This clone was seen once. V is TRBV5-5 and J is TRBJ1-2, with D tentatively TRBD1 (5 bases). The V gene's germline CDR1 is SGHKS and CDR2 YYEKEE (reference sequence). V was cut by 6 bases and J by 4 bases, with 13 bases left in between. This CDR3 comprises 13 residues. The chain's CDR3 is CASTPGIGYGYTF. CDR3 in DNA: TGTGCCAGCACACCAGGGATAGGCTATGGCTACACCTTC. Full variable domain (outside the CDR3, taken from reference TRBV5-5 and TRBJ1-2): DAGVTQSPTHLIKTRGQQVTLRCSPISGHKSVSWYQQVLGQGPQFIFQYYEKEERGRGNFPDRFSARQFPNYSSELNVNALLLGDSALYLCASTPGIGYGYTFGSGTRLTVV.

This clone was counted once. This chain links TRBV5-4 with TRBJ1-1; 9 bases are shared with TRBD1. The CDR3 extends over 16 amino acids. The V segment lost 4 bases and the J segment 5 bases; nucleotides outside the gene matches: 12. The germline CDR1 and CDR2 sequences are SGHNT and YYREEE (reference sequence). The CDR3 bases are TGTGCCAGCAGCCCTGGACAGGGGAAGCAGGGGACTGAAGCTTTCTTT. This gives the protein CASSPGQGKQGTEAFF.

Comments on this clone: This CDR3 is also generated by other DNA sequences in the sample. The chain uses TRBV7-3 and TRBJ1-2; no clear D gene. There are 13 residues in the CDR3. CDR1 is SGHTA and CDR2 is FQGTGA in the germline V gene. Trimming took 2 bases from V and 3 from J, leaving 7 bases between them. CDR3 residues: CASSLSGDYGYTF. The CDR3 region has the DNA TGTGCCAGCAGCTTATCGGGAGACTATGGCTACACCTTC.

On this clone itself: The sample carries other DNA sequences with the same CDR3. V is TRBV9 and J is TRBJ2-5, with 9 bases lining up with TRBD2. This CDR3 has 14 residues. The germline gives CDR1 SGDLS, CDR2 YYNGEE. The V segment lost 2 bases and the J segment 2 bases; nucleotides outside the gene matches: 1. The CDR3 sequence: CASSVLAGQETQYF. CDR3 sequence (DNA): TGTGCCAGCAGCGTTCTAGCGGGACAAGAGACCCAGTACTTC.

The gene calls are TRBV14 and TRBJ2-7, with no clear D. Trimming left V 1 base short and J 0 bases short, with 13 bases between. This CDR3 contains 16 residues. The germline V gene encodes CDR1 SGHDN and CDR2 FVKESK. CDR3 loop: CASSQGLTRYSYEQYF. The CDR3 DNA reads TGTGCCAGCAGCCAAGGGCTAACCAGGTACTCCTACGAGCAGTACTTC.

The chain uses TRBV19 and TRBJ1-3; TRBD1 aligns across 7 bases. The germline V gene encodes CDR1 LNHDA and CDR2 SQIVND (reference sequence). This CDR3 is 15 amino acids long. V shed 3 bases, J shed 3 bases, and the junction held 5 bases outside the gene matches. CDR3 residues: CASSMTGTDGNTIYF. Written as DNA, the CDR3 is TGTGCCAGTAGTATGACAGGGACGGATGGAAACACCATATATTTT.

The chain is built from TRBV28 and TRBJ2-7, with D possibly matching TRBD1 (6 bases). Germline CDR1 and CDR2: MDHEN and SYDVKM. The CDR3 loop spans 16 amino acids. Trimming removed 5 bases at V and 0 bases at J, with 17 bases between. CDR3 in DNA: TGTGCCAGCAGTGGATCAGGGGCCCAGAGCTCCTACGAGCAGTACTTC. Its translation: CASSGSGAQSSYEQYF.

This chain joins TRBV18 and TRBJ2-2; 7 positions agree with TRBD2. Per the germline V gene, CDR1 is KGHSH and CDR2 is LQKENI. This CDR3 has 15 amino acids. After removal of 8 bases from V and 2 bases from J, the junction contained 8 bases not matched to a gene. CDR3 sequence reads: CASQLGLDNTGELFF. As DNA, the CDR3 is TGTGCCAGCCAACTTGGACTAGATAACACCGGGGAGCTGTTTTTT.

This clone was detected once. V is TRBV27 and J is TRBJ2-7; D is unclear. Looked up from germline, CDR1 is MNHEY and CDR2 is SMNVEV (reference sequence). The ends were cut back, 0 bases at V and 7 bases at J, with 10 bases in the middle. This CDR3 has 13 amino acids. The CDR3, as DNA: TGTGCCAGCAGTTTATCCGGGCCGGATGAGCAGTACTTC. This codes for CASSLSGPDEQYF.

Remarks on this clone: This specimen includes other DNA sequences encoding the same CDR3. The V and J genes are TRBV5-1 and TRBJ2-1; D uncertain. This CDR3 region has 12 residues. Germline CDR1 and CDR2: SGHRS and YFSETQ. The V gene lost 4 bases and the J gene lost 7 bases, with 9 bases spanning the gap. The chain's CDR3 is CASSVQSNEQFF. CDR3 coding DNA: TGCGCCAGCAGCGTACAATCAAATGAGCAGTTCTTC. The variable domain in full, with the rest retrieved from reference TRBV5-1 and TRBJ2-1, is KAGVTQTPRYLIKTRGQQVTLSCSPISGHRSVSWYQQTPGQGLQFLFEYFSETQRNKGNFPGRFSGRQFSNSRSEMNVSTLELGDSALYLCASSVQSNEQFFGPGTRLTVL.

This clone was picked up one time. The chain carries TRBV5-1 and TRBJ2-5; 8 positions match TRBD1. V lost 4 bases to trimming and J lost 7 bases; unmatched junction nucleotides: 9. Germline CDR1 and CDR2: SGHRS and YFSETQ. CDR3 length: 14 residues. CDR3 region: CASSPIQGDGTQYF. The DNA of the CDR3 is TGCGCCAGCAGCCCCATACAGGGGGACGGGACCCAGTACTTC.

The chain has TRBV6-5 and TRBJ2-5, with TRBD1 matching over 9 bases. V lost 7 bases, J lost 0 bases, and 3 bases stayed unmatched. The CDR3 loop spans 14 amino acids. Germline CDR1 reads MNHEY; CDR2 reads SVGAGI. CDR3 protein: CASTRDRDQETQYF. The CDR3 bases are TGTGCCAGCACTCGGGACAGGGACCAAGAGACCCAGTACTTC.

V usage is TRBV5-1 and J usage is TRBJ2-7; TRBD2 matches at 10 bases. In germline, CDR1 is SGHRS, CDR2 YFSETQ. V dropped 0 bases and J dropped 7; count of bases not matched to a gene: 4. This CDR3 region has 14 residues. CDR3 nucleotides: TGCGCCAGCAGCTTGGTACTAGCGGGAAGAGAGCAGTACTTC. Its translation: CASSLVLAGREQYF.